The 25 T cell receptor beta chains below all came from one sample that was sequenced in a study of blood T cell repertoires in COVID-19. Measured with immunoSEQ multiplex PCR; TCRdb has only the in-frame clones, and not every one. Of about 430,000 clones detected, 88% appear once; the ten largest clones hold around 0.91%. The sequenced sample consisted of PBMCs or T cells enriched from blood (not recorded which). All receptors derive from a woman in her 30s with acute COVID-19.

The chain uses TRBV4-1 and TRBJ1-6, with D perhaps matching TRBD1 (5 bases). The CDR3 runs to 16 residues. Trimming pared 3 bases from V and 8 bases from J, leaving 17 bases between. Germline CDR1 and CDR2: MGHRA and YSYEKL. The chain's CDR3 is CASSQGQGSLDSPLHF. CDR3 coding DNA: TGCGCCAGCAGCCAGGGTCAGGGAAGCCTCGATTCACCCCTCCACTTT.

The genes are TRBV30 and TRBJ1-1, with D unresolved. This CDR3 comprises 14 residues. Trimming took 5 bases from V and 4 from J, leaving 17 bases between them. CDR1 GTSNPN and CDR2 SVGIG come from the germline V gene (reference sequence). The DNA for the CDR3 is TGTGCCTGGGAGATCCCGGGGTCGGGCACTGAAGCTTTCTTT. This sequence encodes CAWEIPGSGTEAFF.

The chain uses TRBV27 and TRBJ1-6; D is unresolved. Germline V lookup: CDR1 MNHEY, CDR2 SMNVEV (reference sequence). The CDR3 sequence is 12 residues long. The germline V and J ends were trimmed by 8 bases and 13 bases, with 15 bases remaining between them. This CDR3 is CASWAVEGPLHF. In DNA form, the CDR3 reads TGTGCCAGCTGGGCGGTTGAGGGTCCCCTCCACTTT.

The J gene is TRBJ1-2, the V gene TRBV4-1, with no clear D. Germline CDR1 reads MGHRA; CDR2 reads YSYEKL. This CDR3 comprises 14 residues. V lost 1 base to trimming and J lost 4 bases, with 10 bases between them. In nucleotides, the CDR3 is TGCGCCAGCAGCCAAGTCGGGGTCAGCTATGGCTACACCTTC. It codes for CASSQVGVSYGYTF.

The rearrangement uses TRBV2 and TRBJ2-5, with TRBD2 matching 7 bases. Per the germline V gene, CDR1 is SNHLY and CDR2 is FYNNEI. This CDR3 has 15 amino acids. J lost 6 bases, V lost 0 bases, and 7 bases had no gene match. The CDR3 bases are TGTGCCAGCAGTGAAGCATGGACTAGTTGGAAGACCCAGTACTTC. It specifies CASSEAWTSWKTQYF.

V usage is TRBV5-6 and J usage is TRBJ2-2, with no clear D. V was trimmed by 1 base and J by 7 bases, leaving 17 bases between them. This CDR3 is built from 16 residues. Per germline, CDR1 SGHDT and CDR2 YYEEEE. The CDR3, as DNA: TGTGCCAGCAGCTTGATCAACCGCGAAAATGGCGGGGAGCTGTTTTTT. It yields the protein CASSLINRENGGELFF. Supplemented by reference TRBV5-6 and TRBJ2-2, the full variable domain reads DAGVTQSPTHLIKTRGQQVTLRCSPKSGHDTVSWYQQALGQGPQFIFQYYEEEERQRGNFPDRFSGHQFPNYSSELNVNALLLGDSALYLCASSLINRENGGELFFGEGSRLTVL.

This clone was recorded once. The V gene is TRBV4-1, the J gene TRBJ2-1; 10 nucleotides align to TRBD1. After removal of 3 bases from V and 7 bases from J, the junction contained 3 bases not matched to a gene. Germline V gives CDR1 MGHRA, CDR2 YSYEKL. The CDR3 runs 14 residues. The CDR3, as DNA: TGCGCCAGCAGCCACCGGGACAGGGGAAATGAGCAGTTCTTC. It is translated as CASSHRDRGNEQFF.

Only one count was recorded for this clone. The chain is built from TRBV19 and TRBJ1-5; 7 positions agree with TRBD1. The CDR3 sequence is 17 residues long. CDR1 and CDR2 (germline): LNHDA, SQIVND (reference sequence). V shed 11 bases and J 0 bases; nucleotides not matched to a gene: 16. The CDR3 bases are TGTGCCTCCAAGACAGGGACCGGGAAAAATAGCAATCAGCCCCAGCATTTT. It specifies CASKTGTGKNSNQPQHF.

This clone occurred once. The CDR3 protein is CASSQGSAGVGNQPQHF. CDR3 nucleotide sequence: TGTGCCAGCAGCCAAGGATCGGCAGGGGTTGGCAATCAGCCCCAGCATTTT. V is TRBV3-1 (or the pseudogene TRBV3-2) and J is TRBJ1-5; D might be TRBD1 (6 bases). The CDR3 sequence is 17 residues long. From germline, CDR1 is LGHDT and CDR2 YNNKEL (reference sequence). Trimming took 1 base from V and 2 from J, leaving 15 bases between them.

The genes are TRBV10-3 and TRBJ2-7; TRBD1 matches 7 bases. The V and J ends lost 5 bases and 5 bases, in that order; junction bases with no gene match: 6. This CDR3 has 13 residues. Germline assignment: CDR1 ENHRY and CDR2 SYGVKD. The DNA for the CDR3 is TGTGCCATCAGTCTGGACAGGTTTAACGAGCAGTACTTC. Protein sequence: CAISLDRFNEQYF.

This rearrangement joins TRBV2 to TRBJ1-2, with 7 positions matching TRBD1. This CDR3 comprises 18 residues. CDR1 and CDR2 from the germline V gene are SNHLY and FYNNEI. Trimming cost V 2 bases and J 4 bases; bases outside gene matches: 16. The CDR3 reads CASSEWGVGGEAGYGYTF. In DNA, the CDR3 is TGTGCCAGCAGTGAATGGGGTGTAGGGGGCGAGGCCGGCTATGGCTACACCTTC.

This clone was detected a few times. This sequence joins TRBV10-1 and TRBJ1-5, with D possibly matching TRBD1 (6 bases). CDR3 length equals 13 residues. CDR1 and CDR2 (germline): WNHNN, SYGVQD (reference sequence). Trimming removed 5 bases from V and 3 bases from J, with 8 bases in between. The CDR3: CASSQGLNQPQHF. The CDR3 DNA reads TGCGCCAGCAGTCAGGGGCTCAATCAGCCCCAGCATTTT.

This rearrangement joins TRBV19 to TRBJ2-3; 9 bases are shared with TRBD2. With 8 bases clipped from V and 4 bases from J, the junction kept 4 bases outside the gene matches. The CDR3 totals 13 residues. Germline V CDR1 and CDR2: LNHDA, SQIVND (reference sequence). CDR3 loop: CASQTSGADTQYF. The CDR3 DNA is TGTGCCAGTCAGACTAGCGGTGCAGATACGCAGTATTTT.

The rearrangement links TRBV7-9 to TRBJ1-1; D remains unclear. CDR3 length: 13 residues. CDR1 and CDR2 from the germline V gene are SEHNR and FQNEAQ (reference sequence). V was pared by 1 base and J by 5 bases, with 8 bases between. The CDR3 DNA sequence: TGTGCCAGCAGCTTAGTGGAGGGAACTGAAGCTTTCTTT. It translates to CASSLVEGTEAFF.

This chain uses TRBV10-3 with TRBJ2-3, with D possibly TRBD2 on 5 matching bases. This CDR3 is 15 amino acids long. The ends were cut back, 7 bases at V and 3 bases at J, with 17 bases in the middle. Germline V gene data show CDR1 as ENHRY and CDR2 as SYGVKD. CDR3 coding DNA: TGTGCCATCAAAGACCGGGAACGGGCGACAGATACGCAGTATTTT. Residues: CAIKDRERATDTQYF.

The V gene is TRBV4-1, the J gene TRBJ1-1; D perhaps matches TRBD1 (5 bases). V was shortened by 3 bases and J by 0 bases, with 11 bases between the two germline ends. This CDR3 contains 15 residues. Germline loops: CDR1 MGHRA, CDR2 YSYEKL. The CDR3 nucleotides are TGCGCCAGCAGCCAGTTGGACACCATGAACACTGAAGCTTTCTTT. Protein product: CASSQLDTMNTEAFF.

The chain recombines TRBV7-8 with TRBJ1-1; D is ambiguous. The germline V gene encodes CDR1 SGHVS and CDR2 FQNEAQ. Deletions cut 5 bases from V and 3 bases from J, with 13 bases between. The CDR3 sequence is 14 residues long. CDR3 amino acids: CASSPLTSDTEAFF. CDR3 nucleotide sequence: TGTGCCAGCAGCCCGCTGACATCGGACACTGAAGCTTTCTTT. Combining the CDR3 with reference TRBV7-8 and TRBJ1-1 gives the whole variable domain GAGVSQSPRYKVAKRGQDVALRCDPISGHVSLFWYQQALGQGPEFLTYFQNEAQLDKSGLPSDRFFAERPEGSVSTLKIQRTQQEDSAVYLCASSPLTSDTEAFFGQGTRLTVV.

V gene TRBV7-3 combines with J gene TRBJ2-3; tentative D call: TRBD2 (5 bases). With 5 bases removed from V and 4 bases from J, the gap between germline ends came to 13 bases. CDR3 length: 14 residues. Germline V gives CDR1 SGHTA, CDR2 FQGTGA. CDR3 protein: CASSTDNGADTQYF. CDR3 DNA sequence: TGTGCCAGCAGCACCGACAACGGGGCAGATACGCAGTATTTT.

The genes are TRBV5-1 and TRBJ1-3, with 8 bases that match TRBD1. This CDR3 is 16 amino acids long. Germline V gene lookup returns CDR1 SGHRS and CDR2 YFSETQ. Trimming cost V 2 bases and J 0 bases; bases outside gene matches: 4. The CDR3 DNA is TGCGCCAGCAGCTTTGGACAGGGAAACTCTGGAAACACCATATATTTT. The encoded protein is CASSFGQGNSGNTIYF.

This clone was recorded once. V usage is TRBV27 and J usage is TRBJ1-2, with 7 bases fitting TRBD1. The germline V gene has CDR1 MNHEY and CDR2 SMNVEV (reference sequence). V shed 2 bases, J shed 4 bases, and the junction held 4 bases outside the gene matches. This CDR3 spans 14 amino acids. The CDR3 here is CASSLGGGGYGYTF. Here the CDR3 DNA reads TGTGCCAGCAGTTTAGGAGGGGGCGGCTATGGCTACACCTTC.

This chain joins TRBV18 and TRBJ2-1; 9 bases align to TRBD1. CDR3 length: 22 residues. The V gene's germline CDR1 is KGHSH and CDR2 LQKENI. After removal of 5 bases from V and 4 bases from J, the junction contained 27 bases not matched to a gene. CDR3 sequence reads: CASSGRQGDNTGTQNGYNEQFF. The CDR3 nucleotides are TGTGCCAGCTCAGGGAGACAGGGGGACAACACCGGGACCCAAAACGGGTACAATGAGCAGTTCTTC.

V usage is TRBV2 and J usage is TRBJ1-3; 8 nucleotides align to TRBD1. The germline gives CDR1 SNHLY, CDR2 FYNNEI. V shed 11 bases and J 0 bases; nucleotides not matched to a gene: 6. The CDR3 runs 14 residues. CDR3 loop: CAAGQGPSGNTIYF. As DNA, the CDR3 is TGTGCCGCCGGACAGGGACCCTCTGGAAACACCATATATTTT.

This clone has a handful of counts. The sample carries other DNA sequences with the same CDR3. The chain couples TRBV6-5 to TRBJ1-1; D is ambiguous. This CDR3 has 11 amino acids. The V gene's germline CDR1 is MNHEY and CDR2 SVGAGI. V shed 8 bases and J shed 4 bases, with 8 bases lying between them. The CDR3 DNA sequence: TGTGCCAGCCGGGGAGGCACTGAAGCTTTCTTT. Its translation: CASRGGTEAFF.

The chain links TRBV4-2 to TRBJ2-3; 9 nucleotides match TRBD2. This CDR3 comprises 15 residues. CDR1 is LGHNA and CDR2 is YNFKEQ in the germline V gene. V shed 4 bases and J 0 bases; nucleotides not matched to a gene: 2. The CDR3 bases are TGTGCCAGCAGCCCTACTAGCGGGAGCACAGATACGCAGTATTTT. This codes for CASSPTSGSTDTQYF.

The chain combines TRBV7-8 with TRBJ1-3; 12 bases map to TRBD1. The CDR3 is 17 amino acids. V gave up 5 bases and J gave up 0 bases; unmatched junction bases: 5. CDR1 SGHVS and CDR2 FQNEAQ come from the germline V gene. CDR3 amino acids: CASSQGQGASSGNTIYF. CDR3 nucleotide sequence: TGTGCCAGCAGCCAGGGACAGGGGGCTTCCTCTGGAAACACCATATATTTT.